This T cell receptor beta chain was sequenced for a study of T cell responses to AZD1222 COVID-19 vaccine. The J segment lost 2 bases and the V segment lost 3 bases, leaving 2 bases of the junction unmatched. The CDR3 runs to 15 residues. Germline loops: CDR1 SGHRS, CDR2 YFSETQ. Regarding this clone: What it recognizes is unknown.

Assay: immunoSEQ multiplex PCR; the TCRdb copy retains only in-frame clones and omits some. The data hold roughly 100,000 clones, with around 87% observed a single time. Study results and caveats: Only a handful of AZD1222 recipients, more than five in all, had baseline seropositivity. Clonal diversity was possibly underestimated, and white British individuals and females predominated among donors. Repertoire collection took place solely once the T cell response had peaked.

The V gene is TRBV5-1, the J gene TRBJ2-7; 13 nucleotides match TRBD2. This sequence originates from an adult who received the AZD1222 COVID-19 vaccine. Sequenced here: peripheral blood, sampled 28 days after the second AZD1222 dose. CDR3 loop: CASSSGTSGTYEQYF. CDR3 bases: TGCGCCAGCAGCTCTGGGACTAGCGGGACCTACGAGCAGTACTTC.